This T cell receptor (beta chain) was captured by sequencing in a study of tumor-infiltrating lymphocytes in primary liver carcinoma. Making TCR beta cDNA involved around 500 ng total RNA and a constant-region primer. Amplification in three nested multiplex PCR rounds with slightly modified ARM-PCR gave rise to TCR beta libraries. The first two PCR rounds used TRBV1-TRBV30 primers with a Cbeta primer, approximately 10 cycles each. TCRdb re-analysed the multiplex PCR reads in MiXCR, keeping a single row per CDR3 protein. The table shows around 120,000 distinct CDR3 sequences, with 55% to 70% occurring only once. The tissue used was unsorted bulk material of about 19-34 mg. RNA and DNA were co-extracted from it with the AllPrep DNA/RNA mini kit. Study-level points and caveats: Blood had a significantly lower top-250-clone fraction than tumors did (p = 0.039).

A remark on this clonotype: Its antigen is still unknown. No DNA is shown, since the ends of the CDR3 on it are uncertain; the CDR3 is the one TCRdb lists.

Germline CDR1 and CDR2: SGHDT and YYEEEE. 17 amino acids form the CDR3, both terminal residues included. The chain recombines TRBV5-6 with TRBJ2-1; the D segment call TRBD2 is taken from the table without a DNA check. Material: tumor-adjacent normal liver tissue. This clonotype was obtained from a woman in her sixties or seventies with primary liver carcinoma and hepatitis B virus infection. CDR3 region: CASSLRWAGGTYNVRFF.